This is a list of T cell receptor beta chains from one sample in a study of blood T cell repertoires in COVID-19. This table comes from immunoSEQ multiplex PCR, and its TCRdb copy is limited to in-frame clones, with some not included. Here the sample spans 130,000 or so clones, approximately 77% being singletons. Specimen: peripheral blood. The receptor source for this set is a human donor in a cohort sampled during active COVID-19. CDR3s include the opening cysteine and the closing phenylalanine or tryptophan. Fields, in order: V gene, clone size, J gene, D gene, CDR3 length, CDR3 DNA, CDR3 protein. D genes are given only for firm matches. Part of the rows lack a size; the others show once, few, many or a class for expanded clones.

TRBV6-5	-	TRBJ1-1	-	14	TGTGCCAGCAGTTACGCTCAGGGTAGAGTTGAAGCTTTCTTT	CASSYAQGRVEAFF
TRBV6-6	-	TRBJ1-1	-	13	TGTGCCAGCAGTTCCCTAGGTCAAAGTGAAGCTTTCTTT	CASSSLGQSEAFF
TRBV13	-	TRBJ2-7	-	17	TGTGCCAGCAGCTTTCTTGTTCCGGGATCCTTTTCCTACGAGCAGTACTTC	CASSFLVPGSFSYEQYF
TRBV7-6	once	TRBJ2-7	TRBD2	15	TGTGCCAGCAGCTCTCCGACTAGCGGGAGGTACGAGCAGTACTTC	CASSSPTSGRYEQYF
TRBV5-4	-	TRBJ1-3	TRBD1	15	TGTGCCAGCAGCTTAGACAGGGGAACCGGAAACACCATATATTTT	CASSLDRGTGNTIYF
TRBV2	-	TRBJ2-7	-	13	TGTGCCAGCAACGGGGGAACCTCCTACGAGCAGTACTTC	CASNGGTSYEQYF
TRBV5-1	-	TRBJ2-7	TRBD2	14	TGCGCCAGCAGCCCCGGGACTAGCGGATACGAGCAGTACTTC	CASSPGTSGYEQYF
TRBV10-1	-	TRBJ2-5	-	15	TGCGCCAGCACCTATCTGAGGCTTGGGAGGGAGACCCAGTACTTC	CASTYLRLGRETQYF
TRBV7-9	-	TRBJ2-7	-	17	TGTGCCAGCAGCTCCCCTCCCCGGGACATAGGTCGCTACGAGCAGTACTTC	CASSSPPRDIGRYEQYF
TRBV6-1	-	TRBJ2-7	TRBD1	13	TGTGCCAGCAGTGAAGGGACAGGCCACGAGCAGTACTTC	CASSEGTGHEQYF
TRBV7-6	-	TRBJ1-1	TRBD1	16	TGTGCCAGCAGCTTAGGAGGAGGGGGCGCGGGCACTGAAGCTTTCTTT	CASSLGGGGAGTEAFF
TRBV11-3	-	TRBJ2-6	TRBD1	17	TGTGCCAGCAGTCCACAGGGGGCGCGCTCTGGGGCCAACGTCCTGACTTTC	CASSPQGARSGANVLTF
TRBV3-1/TRBV3-2	-	TRBJ2-5	TRBD1	16	TGTGCCAGCAGCCAAGGGGACAGACTTGCTTTGGAGACCCAGTACTTC	CASSQGDRLALETQYF
TRBV7-2	-	TRBJ1-1	-	14	TGTGCCAGCAGCCGCAGGGCCCTGAACACTGAAGCTTTCTTT	CASSRRALNTEAFF
TRBV5-6	-	TRBJ1-3	TRBD1	14	TGTGCCAGCAGCGCGACAGGGGCTGGAAACACCATATATTTT	CASSATGAGNTIYF